These T cell receptor beta chains were read from a single sample in a study of CD8+CD57+ T cells in acquired aplastic anemia. MiXCR, applied by TCRdb to the reads, yields one record per CDR3 protein. The sample carries tens of thousands of distinct CDR3 sequences, 60% to 75% recorded once. Sample: sorted CD4+, CD8+, or CD8+CD57+ T cells (not recorded which) from PBMCs. All receptors come from a human donor with aplastic anemia. Both conserved end residues are part of each CDR3. The order of the fields is V gene, CDR3 length, clone size, D gene, J gene, CDR3 DNA, CDR3 protein. D genes are given only for firm matches. Rows give clone size only sometimes, using once, few, many, or a class for an expanded clone.

>TRBV2|14|-|TRBD1|TRBJ2-2
TGTGCCAGCAGTGTCAGAGGGGGCGGCGGGGAGCTGTTTTTT
CASSVRGGGGELFF
>TRBV10-3|15|-|TRBD2|TRBJ2-1
TGTGCCATCGCAATTGGCGGGGGGGCCTACAATGAGCAGTTCTTC
CAIAIGGGAYNEQFF
>TRBV9|17|-|-|TRBJ2-7
TGTGCCAGCAGTTACTTCAACCCGGTCAGGGGAGACTACGAGCCGTACTTC
CASSYFNPVRGDYEPYF
>TRBV4-2|20|-|TRBD2|TRBJ2-3
TGTGCCAGCAGCCGAACCCCGGGGACTAGCGGGAGATCACCCACAGATACGCAGTATTTT
CASSRTPGTSGRSPTDTQYF
>TRBV7-6|14|few|-|TRBJ1-6
TGTGCCAGCAGCACCCAGGGATATAATTCACCCCTCCACTTT
CASSTQGYNSPLHF
>TRBV6-2/TRBV6-3|15|-|-|TRBJ2-7
TGTGCCAGCAGTTACGCGGGAATCGGGACCTACGAGCAGTACTTC
CASSYAGIGTYEQYF
>TRBV10-1|17|once|-|TRBJ2-2
-
CASRTSGYEQYFGELFF
>TRBV3-1|14|-|TRBD1|TRBJ2-5
TGTGCCAGCAGCCCTAGGACAGGGGGGGGGACCCAGTACTTC
CASSPRTGGGTQYF
>TRBV25-1|14|-|-|TRBJ2-7
TGTGCCAGCAGTGGGCCTCAGGGGTTCTACGAGCAGTACTTC
CASSGPQGFYEQYF
>TRBV5-1|14|-|-|TRBJ2-7
TGCGCCAGCAGCACCGAGGGGGTCCCCTACGAGCAGTACTTC
CASSTEGVPYEQYF
>TRBV29-1|13|-|-|TRBJ2-1
TGCAGCGTTGTCAGGGCGGGTTACAATGAGCAGTCCTTC
CSVVRAGYNEQSF
>TRBV10-3|10|few|-|TRBJ2-7
TGTGCCGTCGCGACCTACGAGCAGTACTTC
CAVATYEQYF
>TRBV24-1|11|-|-|TRBJ2-3
TGTGCCACCCGAGATACAGATACGCAGTATTTT
CATRDTDTQYF
>TRBV20-1|13|-|-|TRBJ1-4
TGCAGTGCTGGTCGGCAGGACAAAGGGAAACTGTTTTTT
CSAGRQDKGKLFF
>TRBV19|14|-|-|TRBJ1-2
TGTGCCAGTAGTATCGTGCGGGGGAACTATGGCTACACCTTC
CASSIVRGNYGYTF
>TRBV29-1|10|-|-|TRBJ1-1
TGCAGCGTCATAGGCGCTGAAGCTTTCTTT
CSVIGAEAFF
>TRBV2|14|few|-|TRBJ2-3
TGTGCCAGCAGTGACAGCCGACACACAGATACGCAGTATTTT
CASSDSRHTDTQYF
>TRBV20-1|13|-|-|TRBJ2-7
TGCAGTGCTAGAGGCAAGGCCTCTTCCGAGCAGTACTTC
CSARGKASSEQYF
>TRBV20-1|15|-|TRBD1|TRBJ1-2
TGCAGTGCTAGAGATGGGGCAGGGGGCCGCTATGGCTACACCTTC
CSARDGAGGRYGYTF
>TRBV20-1|14|-|TRBD1|TRBJ2-7
TGCAGTGCTAGAAGGGGACAGGGGTCCCACGAGCAGTACTTC
CSARRGQGSHEQYF
>TRBV29-1|14|-|-|TRBJ2-7
TGCAGCGTTGATGGGGAGGGGGTGTCGAACGAGCAGTACTTC
CSVDGEGVSNEQYF
>TRBV7-8|15|-|TRBD1|TRBJ2-7
TGTGCCAGCACCTTTGCGTCAGGGGGCCCCTACGAGCAGTACTTC
CASTFASGGPYEQYF
>TRBV15|15|-|-|TRBJ2-1
TGTGCCACCAGCGTCCAGGGGAAACAACTCAATGAGCAGTTCTTC
CATSVQGKQLNEQFF
>TRBV5-8|11|-|-|TRBJ2-7
TGTGCCAGCAGCCTCTATTACGAGCAGTACTTC
CASSLYYEQYF
>TRBV5-6|12|-|-|TRBJ2-7
TGTGCCAGCAGCTTACAGGGCTACGAGCAGTACTTC
CASSLQGYEQYF
>TRBV2|13|few|-|TRBJ1-6
TGTGCCAGCAGTGCAGGGGTTCGCTCACCCCTCCACTTT
CASSAGVRSPLHF
>TRBV29-1|16|-|TRBD1|TRBJ1-3
TGCAGCGTTGAAATGCTGGGCAGGGGGCGCGGAAACACCATATATTTT
CSVEMLGRGRGNTIYF
>TRBV7-8|12|-|-|TRBJ2-7
TGTGCCAGCAGCCCAGACGACATAGAGCAGTACTTC
CASSPDDIEQYF
>TRBV20-1|16|-|-|TRBJ2-7
TGCAGTGCTAGTTCGGCAGAGAGGTTTATTCTATACGAGCAGTACTTC
CSASSAERFILYEQYF
>TRBV6-2/TRBV6-3|15|-|-|TRBJ2-3
TGTGCCAGCAGTTACGGGGGGGGGCCCACAGATACGCAGTATTTT
CASSYGGGPTDTQYF
>TRBV18|15|-|TRBD1|TRBJ1-6
TGTGCCAGCTCACCTGGGACAGGGGTGCATTCACCCCTCCACTTT
CASSPGTGVHSPLHF
>TRBV19|17|-|TRBD2|TRBJ2-5
TGTGCCAGTAGCTCCGGCGGGGGAGGACTAGCGGGAGAGACCCAGTACTTC
CASSSGGGGLAGETQYF
>TRBV7-9|10|-|TRBD2|TRBJ2-1
TGTGCCACTAGCGGGAGAATGGAGTTCTTC
CATSGRMEFF
>TRBV12-3/TRBV12-4|17|-|-|TRBJ1-2
TGTGCCAGCAGTTTAAACAATCGCGCCGGACTGAACTATGGCTACACCTTC
CASSLNNRAGLNYGYTF
>TRBV20-1|14|-|-|TRBJ2-4
TGCAGTGCTATGTTTTCTCGAGCCAAAAACATTCAGTACTTC
CSAMFSRAKNIQYF
>TRBV4-2|15|-|-|TRBJ2-7
TGTGCCAGCAGCCAAGAAGGCGCGAGCTCCTACGTGCAGTACTTC
CASSQEGASSYVQYF
>TRBV7-8|13|few|-|TRBJ1-1
TGTGCCAGCAGCATACTAGAAGTAGCTGAAGCTTTCTTT
CASSILEVAEAFF
>TRBV15|13|-|-|TRBJ2-5
TGTGCCACCAGCAGAGATCTCGGCGAGACCCAGTACTTC
CATSRDLGETQYF
>TRBV29-1|13|-|TRBD1|TRBJ1-4
TGCAGCTCAAGACAGGGGGCTAATGAAAAACTGTTTTTT
CSSRQGANEKLFF
>TRBV7-2|15|many|-|TRBJ2-7
TGTGCCAGCAGCTTAGCGTCCCCGGCATCCTACGAGCAGTACTTC
CASSLASPASYEQYF
>TRBV15|12|-|-|TRBJ2-5
TGTGCCAGCAGCCGATGGGCAGAGACCCAGTACTTC
CASSRWAETQYF
>TRBV2|13|-|TRBD1|TRBJ1-2
TGTGCCAGCAGCCCCGACAGGGAATACGGCTACACCTTC
CASSPDREYGYTF
>TRBV11-2|11|-|-|TRBJ2-1
TGTGCCAGTAGTCCCATAGATGAGCAGTTCTTC
CASSPIDEQFF
>TRBV19|13|few|-|TRBJ1-1
TGTGCCAGTAGTGGCCTCCGATTCACTGAAGCTTTCTTT
CASSGLRFTEAFF
>TRBV19|13|-|TRBD2|TRBJ2-7
TGTGCCAGTAGTACGGGACTAGGCAACGAGCAGTACTTC
CASSTGLGNEQYF
>TRBV7-6|14|once|-|TRBJ2-7
TGTGCCAGCAGCTTAGTTAGAGACAGCCGCGAGCAGTACTTC
CASSLVRDSREQYF
>TRBV7-6|15|-|TRBD2|TRBJ2-3
TGTGCCAGCAGCTTACCAGCGGGAGTCGCAGATACGCAGTATTTT
CASSLPAGVADTQYF
>TRBV10-3|16|few|-|TRBJ1-5
TGTGCCATCAGTGAGTCGTACGGATATAGCAATCAGCCCCAGCATTTT
CAISESYGYSNQPQHF
>TRBV15|18|once|-|TRBJ2-7
TGTGCCACCAGCAGAGGGACAGTGCCACGGGAAAACTCCTACGAGCAGTACTTC
CATSRGTVPRENSYEQYF
>TRBV24-1|15|-|-|TRBJ2-1
TGTGCCACCAGTGGGCAGGGAGACGCCTACAATGAGCAGTTCTTC
CATSGQGDAYNEQFF
>TRBV9|14|-|-|TRBJ2-7
TGTGCCAGCAGCCAAGATCTAGCCTCCTACGAGCAGTACTTC
CASSQDLASYEQYF
>TRBV24-1|17|-|TRBD1|TRBJ2-5
TGTGTCACCAGTGATAGGCCCGGGACAGAAGACCAAGAGACCCAGTACTTC
CVTSDRPGTEDQETQYF
>TRBV25-1|15|few|-|TRBJ1-6
TGTGCCAGCAGCCCCGTACAGGGAGCATTTTCACCCCTCCACTTT
CASSPVQGAFSPLHF
>TRBV19|16|-|TRBD2|TRBJ2-5
TGTGCCAGTAGTCATGCGTCGACTAGCGGTCAAGAGACCCAGTACTTC
CASSHASTSGQETQYF
>TRBV11-2|18|once|TRBD2|TRBJ2-1
TGTGCCAGCAGCTTAGGTCGGCGAGCGGGAGCGTCCTACAATGAGCAGTTCTTC
CASSLGRRAGASYNEQFF
>TRBV25-1|16|few|TRBD1|TRBJ2-1
TGTGCCAGCAGTGACACAGGGGGTAGCTCCTACAATGAGCGGTTCTTC
CASSDTGGSSYNERFF
>TRBV9|18|-|TRBD2|TRBJ2-3
TGTGCCAGCAGCGCGCGACTAGCGGGGGGGCCGGACACAGATACGCAGTATTTT
CASSARLAGGPDTDTQYF
>TRBV19|12|-|-|TRBJ2-5
TGTGCCAGTAGTCAGCCTGGGGGGACCCAGTACTTC
CASSQPGGTQYF
>TRBV29-1|13|-|-|TRBJ1-1
TGCAGCGTTGGGAGCAGGACTAACACTGAAGCTTTCTTT
CSVGSRTNTEAFF